This T cell receptor beta chain was identified during a study of CD8+ T cells in alopecia areata. Overall study: After 6 to 18 months of tofacitinib, follow-up continued 6 months off drug. Study results and caveats: There were many expanded lesional clones persisting in scalp and blood during tofacitinib.

Treatment in this sample: oral pan-JAK inhibitor, 5-10 mg twice daily. Researchers gathered lesional scalp punch biopsies and peripheral blood from patients with alopecia areata. Sequencing templates came from extracted RNA that was reverse transcribed into cDNA. The table came from immunoSEQ multiplex PCR; TCRdb's copy has only in-frame clones and leaves some out. The data hold about 270,000 clones, with 50% to 75% observed a single time. For this clone: Its antigen is unknown.

This CDR3 has 13 residues. CDR1 is GTSNPN, CDR2 SVGIG, per germline (reference sequence). The V gene lost 1 base and the J gene lost 6 bases, with 7 bases spanning the gap. The receptor was derived from a human donor with alopecia areata. The chain joins TRBV30 to TRBJ1-6; D call uncertain. The sample consisted of CD4+ T cells sorted from blood, taken between weeks 51 and 52, from a patient treated with tofacitinib. CDR3 sequence: CAWSEVFNSPLHF. The CDR3 bases are TGTGCCTGGAGTGAGGTCTTTAATTCACCCCTCCACTTT.